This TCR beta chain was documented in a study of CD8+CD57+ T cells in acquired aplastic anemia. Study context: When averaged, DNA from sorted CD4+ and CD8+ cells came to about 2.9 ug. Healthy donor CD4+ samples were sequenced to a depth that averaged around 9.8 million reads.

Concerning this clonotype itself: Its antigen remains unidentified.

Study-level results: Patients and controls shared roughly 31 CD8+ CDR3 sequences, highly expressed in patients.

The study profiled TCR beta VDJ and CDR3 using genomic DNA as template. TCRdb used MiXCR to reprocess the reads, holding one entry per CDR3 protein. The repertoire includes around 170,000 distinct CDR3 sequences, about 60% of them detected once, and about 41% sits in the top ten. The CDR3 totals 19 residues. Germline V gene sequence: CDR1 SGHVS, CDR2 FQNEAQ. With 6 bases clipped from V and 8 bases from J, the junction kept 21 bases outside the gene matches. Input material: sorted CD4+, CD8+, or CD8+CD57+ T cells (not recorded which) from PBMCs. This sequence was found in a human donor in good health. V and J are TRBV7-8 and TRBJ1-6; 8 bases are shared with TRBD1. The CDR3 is CASSRGGFQGAVVDSPLHF. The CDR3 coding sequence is TGTGCCAGCAGTCGCGGCGGCTTCCAGGGGGCGGTCGTTGATTCACCCCTCCACTTT.